The 9 T cell receptor beta chains below come from one sample, sequenced in a study of T cell repertoires in aging, cancer and after chemotherapy. A mixed TRB-A/B primer pool amplified rearranged TRB by multiplex touch-down PCR. TCRdb analysed the multiplex PCR reads with MiXCR anew, one entry per CDR3 protein. In the table there are about 840 distinct CDR3 sequences, around 25% of which are singletons. Peripheral blood genomic DNA, not sorted cells or RNA, was the template. Sequencing input: blood. These receptor sequences come from a human donor with a solid tumor.

This clonotype is deemed large. This chain links TRBV19 with TRBJ2-1; D is possibly TRBD1 (5 bases). Germline CDR1 and CDR2: LNHDA and SQIVND (reference sequence). This CDR3 contains 13 residues. Trimming removed 3 bases from V and 8 bases from J, with 11 bases in between. CDR3 nucleotide sequence: TGTGCCAGTAGTATCACAGGTAATGATGAGCAGTTCTTC. This codes for CASSITGNDEQFF. Complete variable domain (other parts from reference TRBV19 and TRBJ2-1): DGGITQSPKYLFRKEGQNVTLSCEQNLNHDAMYWYRQDPGQGLRLIYYSQIVNDFQKGDIAEGYSVSREKKESFPLTVTSAQKNPTAFYLCASSITGNDEQFFGPGTRLTVL.

The V call is TRBV12-3 or TRBV12-4, the J call TRBJ1-1; a possible D gene is TRBD1 (5 bases). V was shortened by 3 bases and J by 7 bases, with 12 bases between the two germline ends. The CDR3 extends over 13 amino acids. The CDR3 coding sequence is TGTGCCAGCAGTTTCTCGGGGGAAAATGAAGCTTTCTTT. Translation: CASSFSGENEAFF.

The chain joins TRBV5-1 to TRBJ2-7; possibly TRBD1 or TRBD2 for D (5 bases each). The CDR3 spans 13 residues. V gave up 0 bases and J gave up 5 bases, with 9 bases separating them. Germline-derived CDR1 and CDR2 are SGHRS and YFSETQ. CDR3 region: CASSLVGRDEQYV. The CDR3 DNA is TGCGCCAGCAGCTTGGTGGGGCGGGACGAGCAGTACGTC.

This clonotype is deemed medium-sized. The genes are TRBV24-1 and TRBJ2-2; D is unresolved. V gave up 1 base and J gave up 5 bases, with 7 bases separating them. CDR3 length equals 14 residues. Germline CDR1 is KGHDR and CDR2 is SFDVKD. CDR3 in DNA: TGTGCCACCAGTGATTTATGGAGTACCGGGGAGCTGTTTTTT. This gives the protein CATSDLWSTGELFF.

CDR3 loop: CASSPQTGRNTGELFF. The CDR3 DNA reads TGTGCCAGCTCACCCCAGACAGGGCGGAACACCGGGGAGCTGTTTTTT. V usage is TRBV18 and J usage is TRBJ2-2; 7 bases agree with TRBD1. The CDR3 loop spans 16 amino acids. Losses at the gene ends were 3 bases for V and 1 base for J; bases not matched to a gene: 5. Germline CDR1 is KGHSH and CDR2 is LQKENI. Full variable domain (remainder filled in from reference TRBV18 and TRBJ2-2): NAGVMQNPRHLVRRRGQEARLRCSPMKGHSHVYWYRQLPEEGLKFMVYLQKENIIDESGMPKERFSAEFPKEGPSILRIQQVVRGDSAAYFCASSPQTGRNTGELFFGEGSRLTVL.

In its sample, this clonotype ranks as medium-sized. This sequence joins TRBV5-1 and TRBJ1-2, with 9 positions matching TRBD1. The trim removed 4 bases at V and 8 bases at J, leaving 12 bases unmatched. The CDR3 loop spans 15 amino acids. The germline V gene has CDR1 SGHRS and CDR2 YFSETQ. The DNA of the CDR3 is TGCGCCAGCAGCCCCGTCCCGGGACAGGGTTGGGGCTACACCTTC. It yields the protein CASSPVPGQGWGYTF.

This clonotype is labeled large (0.1 to 1%). The rearrangement links TRBV19 to TRBJ2-1, with 8 bases aligning to TRBD1. The J segment lost 4 bases and the V segment lost 4 bases, leaving 3 bases of the junction unmatched. This CDR3 is 14 amino acids long. Germline loops: CDR1 LNHDA, CDR2 SQIVND (reference sequence). CDR3 protein: CASSTTGGYNEQFF. CDR3 DNA: TGTGCCAGTAGTACTACAGGGGGGTACAATGAGCAGTTCTTC.

This clonotype was detected once. V gene TRBV4-1 combines with J gene TRBJ2-2; 8 bases agree with TRBD1. Trimming removed 3 bases from V and 4 bases from J; junction bases left unmatched: 7. Germline V gives CDR1 MGHRA, CDR2 YSYEKL. The CDR3 sequence is 16 residues long. In nucleotides, the CDR3 is TGCGCCAGCAGCCAGCGCCGACAGGGGAGCACCGGGGAGCTGTTTTTT. Protein sequence: CASSQRRQGSTGELFF.

This clonotype ranks as large. V gene TRBV5-6 combines with J gene TRBJ2-7; D call uncertain. Trimming removed 7 bases from V and 5 bases from J, with 16 bases in between. CDR1 and CDR2 from the germline V gene are SGHDT and YYEEEE. The CDR3 has 13 amino acids. CDR3 DNA sequence: TGTGCCAGCGGAATAGCAAGGAACCACGAGCAGTACTTC. It is translated as CASGIARNHEQYF. The variable domain in full, completed from reference TRBV5-6 and TRBJ2-7, reads DAGVTQSPTHLIKTRGQQVTLRCSPKSGHDTVSWYQQALGQGPQFIFQYYEEEERQRGNFPDRFSGHQFPNYSSELNVNALLLGDSALYLCASGIARNHEQYFGPGTRLTVT.